The entry below describes one T cell receptor beta chain. Its antigen is currently unknown. cDNA libraries of TCR beta carried unique molecular identifiers. TCRdb used MiXCR to reprocess the PCR reads, holding one entry per CDR3 protein. In the table there are 750,000 to 950,000 distinct CDR3 sequences, 53% of which are singletons. This sample was taken from a study of post-analysis software for immune sequencing data. Findings of the study overall: TRBV segments more frequent in patients than in controls numbered several and included TRBV5-6, TRBV5-1 and TRBV20-1. Compared with controls, patients showed significantly lower normalized Chao1 diversity.

The V gene lost 3 bases and the J gene lost 5 bases, with 19 bases spanning the gap. Germline values: CDR1 MGHDK, CDR2 SYGVNS. The CDR3 has 16 amino acids. The TCR originated in a girl aged 5-17 years with multiple sclerosis. The V call is TRBV25-1, the J call TRBJ2-5, with D possibly matching TRBD2 (7 bases). Material: blood. The CDR3 sequence is CASSDRRGRGAETQYF. The CDR3 DNA reads as TGTGCCAGCAGTGATCGTAGGGGGAGGGGAGCGGAGACCCAGTACTTC.